This passage covers 31 T cell receptor beta chains from one sample sequenced in a study of T cell repertoires in cytomegalovirus infection. TCRdb reanalysed the reads using MiXCR and keeps one entry per CDR3 protein. This sample has roughly 280,000 distinct CDR3 sequences, with approximately 9% found just once. Sequenced input: PBMCs. The receptors come from a human donor in good health (CMV status not recorded). Some clones in this sample may be carry-over from other donors' samples.

This clonotype was seen repeatedly, ten times or more. CDR3 sequence (DNA): TGTGCCAGCAGGCTTCGGATAGCGGGAGTTCAGGAGACCCAGTACTTC. Its protein is CASRLRIAGVQETQYF. The chain carries TRBV7-2 and TRBJ2-5; 9 positions agree with TRBD2. CDR1 and CDR2 from the germline V gene are SGHTA and FQGNSA. The CDR3 is made up of 16 amino acids. The junction had 13 bases not matched to a gene; V was cut back by 6 bases and J by 5 bases.

At least ten counts were recorded for this clonotype. The chain employs TRBV6-1 and TRBJ1-5; D gene ambiguous. Germline CDR1 is MNHNS and CDR2 is SASEGT. The CDR3 consists of 15 residues. Trimming removed 6 bases from V and 0 bases from J, with 12 bases in between. DNA for the CDR3: TGTGCCAGCAGCCAGAAACGGGGTAGCAATCAGCCCCAGCATTTT. This sequence encodes CASSQKRGSNQPQHF.

In its sample, this clonotype was seen many times. The chain recombines TRBV7-2 with TRBJ2-2; D is unresolved. V lost 5 bases, J lost 3 bases, and 10 bases lay in between. Germline CDR1 and CDR2: SGHTA and FQGNSA. The CDR3 has 14 residues. The CDR3 here is CASSPRLDTGELFF. Written as DNA, the CDR3 is TGTGCCAGCAGCCCCCGATTAGACACCGGGGAGCTGTTTTTT.

This clonotype was counted ten times or more. CDR3 nucleotides: TGTGCCAGCAGCTTATATCAAGGTAGGGGCACTGAAGCTTTCTTT. Its translation: CASSLYQGRGTEAFF. The chain is built from TRBV7-2 and TRBJ1-1; perhaps TRBD1 as D (5 bases). The CDR3 contains 15 residues. Germline V CDR1 and CDR2: SGHTA, FQGNSA. Trimming stripped 2 bases from V and 4 bases from J, with 14 bases between.

This clonotype was detected only a few times. This chain links TRBV2 with TRBJ2-5, with TRBD2 as a possible D gene (5 bases). The V end lost 7 bases, the J end lost 4 bases, and 10 bases lay between the germline ends. CDR3 size: 12 residues. Germline V gene lookup returns CDR1 SNHLY and CDR2 FYNNEI. The CDR3, as DNA: TGTGCCAGCAAAGGACTGCCAGAGACCCAGTACTTC. This gives the protein CASKGLPETQYF.

The table lists this clonotype with many counts. This chain links TRBV7-8 with TRBJ2-1; TRBD2 matches 10 bases. The germline gives CDR1 SGHVS, CDR2 FQNEAQ. The CDR3 spans 18 residues. Trimming at V came to 2 bases and at J to 4 bases, leaving 11 bases not matched to a gene. The CDR3 is CASSLMGLGSGGYNEQFF. The CDR3 coding sequence is TGTGCCAGCAGCTTAATGGGATTGGGTAGCGGGGGGTACAATGAGCAGTTCTTC.

This clonotype was seen repeatedly, ten times or more. This chain joins TRBV7-2 and TRBJ1-2, with TRBD1 matching over 7 bases. CDR3 size: 12 residues. Trimming removed 5 bases from V and 7 bases from J; junction bases left unmatched: 4. Germline V lookup: CDR1 SGHTA, CDR2 FQGNSA. CDR3 sequence: CASSPSGGGYTF. CDR3 bases: TGTGCCAGCAGCCCCTCAGGGGGTGGCTACACCTTC.

This clonotype occurred many times. The chain uses TRBV7-2 and TRBJ1-4; possible D gene TRBD1, 5 bases. CDR1 SGHTA and CDR2 FQGNSA come from the germline V gene. The V end lost 4 bases, the J end lost 8 bases, and 17 bases lay between the germline ends. The CDR3 is made up of 15 amino acids. The CDR3: CASSSGVGEWEKLFF. The CDR3, as DNA: TGTGCCAGCAGCTCGGGGGTGGGGGAATGGGAAAAACTGTTTTTT.

In this sample, this clonotype turned up a few times. The chain carries TRBV6-1 and TRBJ2-7, with D possibly matching TRBD2 (6 bases). Germline assignment: CDR1 MNHNS and CDR2 SASEGT. Between the trimmed V and J ends, which lost 7 bases and 5 bases, there was a span of 15 bases. The CDR3 covers 13 residues. CDR3 region: CASTTRLSDEQYF. The CDR3, as DNA: TGTGCCAGCACGACTAGGTTAAGTGACGAGCAGTACTTC.

This chain uses TRBV11-2 with TRBJ1-1; tentative D call: TRBD1 (5 bases). V gave up 5 bases and J gave up 5 bases, with 12 bases separating them. This CDR3 has 13 amino acids. Germline V gene sequence: CDR1 SGHAT, CDR2 FQNNGV. CDR3 sequence: CASSQVRGTEAFF. CDR3 nucleotide sequence: TGTGCCAGCAGCCAAGTAAGGGGTACTGAAGCTTTCTTT.

Many counts were recorded for this clonotype. The CDR3 nucleotides read TGTGCCAGCACCCCCAGGGGCTCTCAGATCACCGGGGAGCTGTTTTTT. It is translated as CASTPRGSQITGELFF. The chain couples TRBV7-6 to TRBJ2-2, with D perhaps matching TRBD1 (6 bases). The germline CDR1 and CDR2 sequences are SGHVS and FNYEAQ. Trimming left V 7 bases short and J 4 bases short, with 19 bases between. This CDR3 comprises 16 residues.

Worth noting for this clonotype: Possible read error: a much larger clone is one base away. The conserved phenylalanine or tryptophan is not found at the CDR3 terminus, so this likely reflects a read error. The rearrangement joins TRBV7-4 to TRBJ2-1; 7 bases map to TRBD2. This CDR3 region has 14 residues. Germline CDR1 reads SGHVT; CDR2 reads SQSDAQ. V shed 1 base and J 7 bases; nucleotides not matched to a gene: 4. In DNA, the CDR3 is TGTGCCAGCAGCTTAGTACTAGCGAGGAATGAGCAGTTCATC. Its protein is CASSLVLARNEQFI.

This clonotype has at least ten counts. The chain recombines TRBV7-2 with TRBJ1-2; maybe TRBD1 (5 bases). V shed 2 bases and J shed 6 bases, with 10 bases lying between them. The CDR3 loop spans 13 amino acids. From germline, CDR1 is SGHTA and CDR2 FQGNSA. The CDR3 DNA is TGTGCCAGCAGCTTAAGCGGGGCCGATGGCTACACCTTC. Translation: CASSLSGADGYTF.

There are many counts of this clonotype. V is TRBV12-3 or TRBV12-4 and J is TRBJ2-1; D unresolved. Trimming left V 0 bases short and J 7 bases short, with 10 bases between. The length of the CDR3 is 14 residues. The CDR3 DNA reads as TGTGCCAGCAGTTTAGCGCTTGGTGGGAATGAGCAGTTCTTC. This codes for CASSLALGGNEQFF.

This clonotype was detected many times. The CDR3 DNA sequence: TGTGCCAGTGCCCTCGGAGGAGGGGCCCGCTCCTACGAGCAGTACTTC. This encodes CASALGGGARSYEQYF. The gene calls are TRBV25-1 and TRBJ2-7; maybe TRBD2 (6 bases). Germline V gene data show CDR1 as MGHDK and CDR2 as SYGVNS. Trimming removed 9 bases at V and 0 bases at J, with 21 bases between. This CDR3 contains 16 residues.

The V call is TRBV20-1, the J call TRBJ1-2, with 9 bases identical to TRBD1. The V and J ends lost 6 bases and 0 bases, in that order; junction bases with no gene match: 2. The germline gives CDR1 DFQATT, CDR2 SNEGSKA (reference sequence). The CDR3 spans 13 residues. The CDR3 coding sequence is TGCAGTGCCAGACAGGGGGCTAACTATGGCTACACCTTC. It codes for CSARQGANYGYTF.

This clonotype was seen ten or more times. V usage is TRBV7-6 and J usage is TRBJ2-5; the match to TRBD2 covers 10 bases. Per germline, CDR1 SGHVS and CDR2 FNYEAQ. The CDR3 contains 16 residues. Trimming cost V 1 base and J 1 base; bases outside gene matches: 3. The CDR3: CASSLEASGGQETQYF. CDR3 sequence (DNA): TGTGCCAGCAGCTTAGAGGCTAGCGGGGGCCAAGAGACCCAGTACTTC.

This clonotype was found many times. The chain employs TRBV12-3 or TRBV12-4 and TRBJ2-7; D is possibly TRBD1 (6 bases). The V end lost 5 bases, the J end lost 2 bases, and 13 bases lay between the germline ends. The CDR3 runs to 14 residues. The CDR3 reads CASSTDRPTYEQYF. Written as DNA, the CDR3 is TGTGCCAGCAGTACCGACAGGCCCACCTACGAGCAGTACTTC.

The J gene is TRBJ2-7, the V gene TRBV7-2; no reliable D call. The germline gives CDR1 SGHTA, CDR2 FQGNSA. V lost 5 bases and J 5 bases, leaving 13 bases between the germline ends. CDR3 size: 13 residues. This CDR3 reads CASSPDRTDEQYF. DNA of the CDR3: TGTGCCAGCAGCCCGGACCGAACGGACGAGCAGTACTTC.

This clonotype was picked up a small number of times. The rearrangement links TRBV7-9 to TRBJ1-2, with unresolved D. Germline loops: CDR1 SEHNR, CDR2 FQNEAQ (reference sequence). The CDR3 consists of 12 residues. Trimming removed 4 bases from V and 7 bases from J, with 10 bases in between. The CDR3 is CASSSNLRGYTF. Written as DNA, the CDR3 is TGTGCCAGCAGCTCTAACCTGCGTGGCTACACCTTC.

This clonotype was picked up many times. The genes are TRBV12-3 or TRBV12-4 and TRBJ2-3; D might be TRBD2 (6 bases). This CDR3 comprises 14 residues. Trimming shortened V by 5 bases and J by 5 bases, and 14 bases separated the two germline ends. CDR3 nucleotides: TGTGCCAGCAGTCTTCGGGAGTTGGGAGATACGCAGTATTTT. Translating it yields CASSLRELGDTQYF.

This clonotype was detected many times. The genes are TRBV7-2 and TRBJ2-3, with 12 bases fitting TRBD2. This CDR3 spans 16 amino acids. The J segment lost 3 bases and the V segment lost 3 bases, leaving 4 bases of the junction unmatched. The germline V gene encodes CDR1 SGHTA and CDR2 FQGNSA. CDR3 DNA sequence: TGTGCCAGCAGCTTTCCTAGCGGGGGGGCGACAGATACGCAGTATTTT. The encoded protein is CASSFPSGGATDTQYF.

The chain combines TRBV2 with TRBJ2-3, with 12 nucleotides matching TRBD2. CDR3 length equals 16 residues. CDR1 is SNHLY, CDR2 FYNNEI, per germline. The junction had 2 bases not matched to a gene; V was cut back by 4 bases and J by 0 bases. The CDR3 sequence: CASSGTSGTSTDTQYF. Here the CDR3 DNA reads TGTGCCAGCAGTGGGACTAGCGGGACTAGCACAGATACGCAGTATTTT.

This clonotype was detected many times. This chain joins TRBV7-2 and TRBJ1-6; D not resolved. Trimming shortened V by 1 base and J by 10 bases, and 17 bases separated the two germline ends. The CDR3 consists of 16 residues. Germline V lookup: CDR1 SGHTA, CDR2 FQGNSA. CDR3 residues: CASSLGANPLSSPLHF. As DNA, the CDR3 is TGTGCCAGCAGCTTAGGTGCGAACCCCCTAAGCTCACCCCTCCACTTT.

J is TRBJ2-3 and V is TRBV30; 8 nucleotides line up with TRBD2. Losses at the gene ends were 3 bases for V and 1 base for J; bases not matched to a gene: 6. CDR1 and CDR2 from the germline V gene are GTSNPN and SVGIG (reference sequence). The CDR3 runs to 15 residues. CDR3 sequence: CAWRETGGGTDTQYF. DNA of the CDR3: TGTGCCTGGAGGGAGACCGGGGGGGGCACAGATACGCAGTATTTT. Full variable domain (missing parts from reference TRBV30 and TRBJ2-3): SQTIHQWPATLVQPVGSPLSLECTVEGTSNPNLYWYRQAAGRGLQLLFYSVGIGQISSEVPQNLSASRPQDRQFILSSKKLLLSDSGFYLCAWRETGGGTDTQYFGPGTRLTVL.

A few counts support this clonotype. The chain uses TRBV5-1 and TRBJ2-2, with D uncertain. This CDR3 is 15 amino acids long. CDR1 SGHRS and CDR2 YFSETQ come from the germline V gene. The V and J ends lost 1 base and 1 base respectively, with 8 bases between them. The CDR3 region has the DNA TGCGCCAGCAGCTTGCTCGGCGGGAACACCGGGGAGCTGTTTTTT. As protein: CASSLLGGNTGELFF.

This clonotype was picked up many times. CDR3 nucleotides: TGTGCCAGCAGTTACGGGGGGTATAGCAATCAGCCCCAGCATTTT. Translating gives CASSYGGYSNQPQHF. The chain employs TRBV6-2 or TRBV6-3 and TRBJ1-5, with D possibly TRBD1 on 5 matching bases. The ends were cut back, 2 bases at V and 0 bases at J, with 8 bases in the middle. From germline, CDR1 is MNHEY and CDR2 SVGEGT. The CDR3 is made up of 15 amino acids.

This clonotype has at least ten counts. The rearrangement links TRBV5-6 to TRBJ1-6; TRBD1 is a possible D gene (5 bases). Trimming took 2 bases from V and 7 from J, leaving 16 bases between them. The CDR3 loop spans 16 amino acids. The germline CDR1 and CDR2 sequences are SGHDT and YYEEEE. CDR3 DNA: TGTGCCAGCAGCTTCGACCAGGGTACAGTGAATTCACCCCTCCACTTT. As protein: CASSFDQGTVNSPLHF.

This clonotype was found once. An end of the junction differs from the germline gene, which may be a read error. The chain carries TRBV7-4 and TRBJ2-6; 7 bases align to TRBD1. The CDR3 covers 18 residues. From germline, CDR1 is SGHVT and CDR2 SQSDAQ. The CDR3 loop is CASRTGMRTNSVANVLTF. For the CDR3, the DNA is TGTGCCAGCAGGACAGGGATGAGAACGAACTCTGTGGCCAACGTCCTGACTTTC.

This clonotype was recorded a few times. For the CDR3, the DNA is TGTGCCAGCAGCTTAGATATAGGCAGGGCCGAGACCCAGTACTTC. It specifies CASSLDIGRAETQYF. V is TRBV11-2 and J is TRBJ2-5; perhaps TRBD1 as D (5 bases). Germline V lookup: CDR1 SGHAT, CDR2 FQNNGV. V lost 0 bases to trimming and J lost 5 bases, with 13 bases between them. The CDR3 is made up of 15 amino acids.

This clonotype showed up many times. This rearrangement joins TRBV7-9 to TRBJ1-1; weak D call: TRBD1 (5 bases). The germline CDR1 and CDR2 sequences are SEHNR and FQNEAQ (reference sequence). Between the trimmed V and J ends, which lost 4 bases and 0 bases, there was a span of 24 bases. This CDR3 comprises 19 residues. CDR3 in amino acids: CASSSTISLGPTLNTEAFF. CDR3 nucleotide sequence: TGTGCCAGCAGCTCGACGATTTCTTTGGGACCGACTTTGAACACTGAAGCTTTCTTT.